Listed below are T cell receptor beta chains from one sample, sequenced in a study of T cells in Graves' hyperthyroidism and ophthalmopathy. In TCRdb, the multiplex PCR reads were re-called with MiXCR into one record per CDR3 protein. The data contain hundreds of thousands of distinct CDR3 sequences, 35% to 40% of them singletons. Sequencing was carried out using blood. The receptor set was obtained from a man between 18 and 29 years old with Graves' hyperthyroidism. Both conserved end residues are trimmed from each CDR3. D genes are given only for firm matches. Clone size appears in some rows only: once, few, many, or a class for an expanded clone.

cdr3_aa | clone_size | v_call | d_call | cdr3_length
ASSLSGRSPLH | many | TRBV7-3 | NA | 11
ASSLARPNEKLF | many | TRBV7-8 | NA | 12
ASSEMGGARTGELF | many | TRBV25-1 | NA | 14
ASGLTGGTEAF | many | TRBV2 | TRBD1 | 11
ASSADGNTEAF | many | TRBV5-6 | NA | 11
ASSYRQPDGYT | once | TRBV6-2/TRBV6-3 | NA | 11
SVSTGLNEKLF | once | TRBV29-1 | TRBD1 | 11
AISESRQIGYEQY | many | TRBV10-3 | NA | 13
ATSIGGGNQPQH | NA | TRBV19 | TRBD1 | 12
ASRPRTANGELF | NA | TRBV12-3/TRBV12-4 | NA | 12
ASSYSLAGGTKTQY | NA | TRBV2 | TRBD2 | 14
ASSVQGGGNEKLF | many | TRBV9 | NA | 13
ASSLGTGQPQH | many | TRBV7-2 | TRBD1 | 11
ASSQEGSGSSGETQY | NA | TRBV4-2 | TRBD2 | 15
ASSPIFGTDSYEQY | few | TRBV7-2 | NA | 14
SACPFTGSETQY | many | TRBV20-1 | NA | 12
ASSLGPGQGGLGELF | NA | TRBV11-2 | TRBD1 | 15
ATSRDRARENTGELF | many | TRBV15 | NA | 15
ARSLSTYEQY | NA | TRBV7-2 | NA | 10
SVESRTTYEQY | many | TRBV29-1 | NA | 11
ASSQIQGDSEAF | NA | TRBV4-1 | NA | 12
ASRRTDQETQY | many | TRBV7-9 | NA | 11
ASSFLGKDGELF | NA | TRBV12-3/TRBV12-4 | NA | 12
ASGLAGELF | many | TRBV12-5 | NA | 9
SALGGKGPYGYT | many | TRBV29-1 | NA | 12
SARDLRGGETQY | few | TRBV20-1 | NA | 12
ASSFTANQPQH | few | TRBV2 | NA | 11
ATSRSGEKLF | many | TRBV15 | NA | 10
SVTGQGYEQY | many | TRBV29-1 | NA | 10
ASKPDNVGANVLT | NA | TRBV12-3/TRBV12-4 | NA | 13
ASSLAEQGFDTEAF | many | TRBV7-8 | TRBD1 | 14
ASSPNTGANVLT | many | TRBV5-6 | NA | 12
ASRDERLSEAF | few | TRBV5-1 | NA | 11
ASSTVY | NA | TRBV9 | NA | 6
ASSPVDSQY | NA | TRBV7-9 | NA | 9
STRDRGYGYT | NA | TRBV29-1 | TRBD1 | 10
SIQGNQPQH | NA | TRBV29-1 | NA | 9
ASSPRQGFEQPQH | NA | TRBV12-3/TRBV12-4 | TRBD1 | 13
ASMTDSLNTEAF | many | TRBV2 | NA | 12
SALGRLNTEAS | NA | TRBV20-1 | NA | 11
ASSLVFMPLAGQPQH | NA | TRBV7-2 | NA | 15
AISESRQSNTEAF | many | TRBV10-3 | NA | 13
ASRIPGGAGQPQH | many | TRBV19 | TRBD1 | 13
ATSRDRDRKLF | NA | TRBV15 | NA | 11
SVGGTGTYEQY | NA | TRBV29-1 | TRBD1 | 11
ASSLTESTDTQY | NA | TRBV7-2 | NA | 12
ATGTGLPQH | NA | TRBV10-3 | TRBD1 | 9
ASSFRDRGYDEQY | NA | TRBV7-3 | TRBD1 | 13
ATSSEVRARQPQH | once | TRBV15 | NA | 13
ASSELGGSYEQY | NA | TRBV6-1 | NA | 12
SARDEEVAGNTIY | few | TRBV20-1 | NA | 13
AGSYSPYEQY | NA | TRBV2 | NA | 10
ASSESPTVAAEKLF | few | TRBV10-3 | NA | 14